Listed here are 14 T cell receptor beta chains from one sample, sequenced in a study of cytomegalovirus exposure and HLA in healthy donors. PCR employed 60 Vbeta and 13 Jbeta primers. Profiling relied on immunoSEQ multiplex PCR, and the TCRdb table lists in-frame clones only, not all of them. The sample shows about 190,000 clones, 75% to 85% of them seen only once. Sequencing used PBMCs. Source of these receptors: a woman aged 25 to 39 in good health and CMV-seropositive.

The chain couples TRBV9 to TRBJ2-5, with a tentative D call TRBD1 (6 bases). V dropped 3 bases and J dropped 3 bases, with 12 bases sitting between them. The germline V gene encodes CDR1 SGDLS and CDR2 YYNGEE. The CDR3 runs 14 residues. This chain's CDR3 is CASSALSGEETQYF. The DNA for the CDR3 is TGTGCCAGCAGCGCCCTGTCAGGGGAAGAGACCCAGTACTTC.

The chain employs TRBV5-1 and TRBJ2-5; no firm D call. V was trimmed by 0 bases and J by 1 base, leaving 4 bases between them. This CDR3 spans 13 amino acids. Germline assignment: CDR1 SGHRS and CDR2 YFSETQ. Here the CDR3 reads CASSLDTQETQYF. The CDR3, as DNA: TGCGCCAGCAGCTTGGACACCCAAGAGACCCAGTACTTC.

CDR3 in DNA: TGCAGCGTTGCCAGGGGACTAGCTAAAGAGACCCAGTACTTC. Translating it yields CSVARGLAKETQYF. This chain uses TRBV29-1 with TRBJ2-5; 9 nucleotides agree with TRBD2. The trim removed 4 bases at V and 3 bases at J, leaving 6 bases unmatched. The CDR3 consists of 14 residues. The germline V gene encodes CDR1 SQVTM and CDR2 ANQGSEA.

The CDR3 here is CASSILGTSGSEVYNEQFF. The CDR3 region has the DNA TGTGCCAGTAGTATCCTCGGGACTAGCGGGAGTGAGGTCTACAATGAGCAGTTCTTC. This chain joins TRBV19 and TRBJ2-1; 14 bases line up with TRBD2. CDR3 length equals 19 residues. The J segment lost 3 bases and the V segment lost 3 bases, leaving 10 bases of the junction unmatched. Germline assignment: CDR1 LNHDA and CDR2 SQIVND (reference sequence). Complete variable domain (other parts from reference TRBV19 and TRBJ2-1): DGGITQSPKYLFRKEGQNVTLSCEQNLNHDAMYWYRQDPGQGLRLIYYSQIVNDFQKGDIAEGYSVSREKKESFPLTVTSAQKNPTAFYLCASSILGTSGSEVYNEQFFGPGTRLTVL.

CDR3 sequence (DNA): TGTGCCAGCAGCCGAACAGGGGTCAACGAGCAGTACTTC. Translation: CASSRTGVNEQYF. The rearrangement links TRBV6-5 to TRBJ2-7; 7 bases are a match to TRBD1. The germline gives CDR1 MNHEY, CDR2 SVGAGI. The V gene end was trimmed by 6 bases and the J gene end by 5 bases; junction bases not matched to a gene: 7. The CDR3 contains 13 residues.

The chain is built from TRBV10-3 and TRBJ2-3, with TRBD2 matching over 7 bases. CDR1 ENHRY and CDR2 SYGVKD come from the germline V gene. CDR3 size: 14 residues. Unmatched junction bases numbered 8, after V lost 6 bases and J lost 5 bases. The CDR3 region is CAISRLAEEDTQYF. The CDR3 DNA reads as TGTGCCATCAGCAGACTAGCTGAAGAAGATACGCAGTATTTT.

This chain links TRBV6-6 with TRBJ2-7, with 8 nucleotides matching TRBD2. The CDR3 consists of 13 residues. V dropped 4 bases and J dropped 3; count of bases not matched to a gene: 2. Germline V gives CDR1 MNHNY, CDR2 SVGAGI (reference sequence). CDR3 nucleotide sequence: TGTGCCAGCAGTTGGGGGACTAGCTACGAGCAGTACTTC. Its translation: CASSWGTSYEQYF.

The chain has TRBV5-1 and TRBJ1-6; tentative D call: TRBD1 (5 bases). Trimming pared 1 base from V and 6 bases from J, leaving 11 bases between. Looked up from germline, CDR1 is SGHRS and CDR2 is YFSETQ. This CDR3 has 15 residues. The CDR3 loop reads CASSLNSGFNSPLHF. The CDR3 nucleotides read TGCGCCAGCAGCTTGAATTCAGGGTTTAATTCACCCCTCCACTTT.

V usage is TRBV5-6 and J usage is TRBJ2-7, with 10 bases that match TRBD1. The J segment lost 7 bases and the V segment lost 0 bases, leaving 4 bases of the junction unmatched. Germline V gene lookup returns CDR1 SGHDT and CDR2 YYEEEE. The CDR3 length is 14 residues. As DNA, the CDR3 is TGTGCCAGCAGCTTGGGACAGGGGGCGAGGGAGCAGTACTTC. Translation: CASSLGQGAREQYF. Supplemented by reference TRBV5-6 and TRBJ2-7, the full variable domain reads DAGVTQSPTHLIKTRGQQVTLRCSPKSGHDTVSWYQQALGQGPQFIFQYYEEEERQRGNFPDRFSGHQFPNYSSELNVNALLLGDSALYLCASSLGQGAREQYFGPGTRLTVT.

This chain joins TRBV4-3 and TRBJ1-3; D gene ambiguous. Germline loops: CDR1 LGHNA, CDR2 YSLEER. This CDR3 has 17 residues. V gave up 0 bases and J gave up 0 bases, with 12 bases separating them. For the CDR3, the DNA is TGCGCCAGCAGCCAAGATTGGAGTAGAGGCTCTGGAAACACCATATATTTT. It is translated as CASSQDWSRGSGNTIYF.

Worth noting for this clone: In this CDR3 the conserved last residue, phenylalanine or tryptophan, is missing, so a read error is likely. CDR3 residues: CASSLGGWENIQYL. The CDR3 DNA reads as TGTGCCAGCAGCCTGGGGGGGTGGGAAAACATTCAGTACCTC. The chain has TRBV28 and TRBJ2-4; 7 bases match TRBD2. After removal of 6 bases from V and 5 bases from J, the junction contained 7 bases not matched to a gene. The CDR3 is made up of 14 amino acids. CDR1 MDHEN and CDR2 SYDVKM come from the germline V gene.

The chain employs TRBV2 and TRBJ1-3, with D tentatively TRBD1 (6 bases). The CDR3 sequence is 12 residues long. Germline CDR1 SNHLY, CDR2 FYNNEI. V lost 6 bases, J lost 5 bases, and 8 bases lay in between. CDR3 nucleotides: TGTGCCAGCAGCGGACAGCGAAACACCATATATTTT. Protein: CASSGQRNTIYF.

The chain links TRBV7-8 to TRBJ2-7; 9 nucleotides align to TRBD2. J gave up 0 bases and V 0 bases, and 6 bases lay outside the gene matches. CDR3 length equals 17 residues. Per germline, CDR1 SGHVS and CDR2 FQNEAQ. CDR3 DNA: TGTGCCAGCAGCTTAGCGCTGAGCGGGGGGTTCTCCTACGAGCAGTACTTC. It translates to CASSLALSGGFSYEQYF.

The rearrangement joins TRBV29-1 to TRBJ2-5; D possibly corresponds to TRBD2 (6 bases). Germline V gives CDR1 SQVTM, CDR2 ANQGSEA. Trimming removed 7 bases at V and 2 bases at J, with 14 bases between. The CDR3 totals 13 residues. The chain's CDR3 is CSAGRTTQETQYF. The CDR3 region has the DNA TGCAGCGCAGGGAGGACTACTCAAGAGACCCAGTACTTC. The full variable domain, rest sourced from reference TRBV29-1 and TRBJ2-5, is SAVISQKPSRDICQRGTSLTIQCQVDSQVTMMFWYRQQPGQSLTLIATANQGSEATYESGFVIDKFPISRPNLTFSTLTVSNMSPEDSSIYLCSAGRTTQETQYFGPGTRLLVL.